This T cell receptor (beta chain) emerged from a study of identical twins. The study's findings and limits: Cord blood beta clonotypes that were abundant carried fewer insertions, and memory repertoires showed no such trend. Cross-sectional statistics underpinned the conclusions; the same donors were not followed.

Addition of a universal primer site occurred through template switching, and cDNA carried unique molecular identifiers. In TCRdb, the 5' RACE reads were re-called with MiXCR into one record per CDR3 protein. Counted here are hundreds of thousands of distinct CDR3 sequences, roughly 8% occurring once; the ten biggest clones make up more than 0.75%. A remark on this clonotype: Its antigen is not known.

V was trimmed by 2 bases and J by 2 bases, leaving 22 bases between them. This CDR3 contains 18 residues. The same data also contributed to another study, on yellow fever vaccine responses in identical twins. That paper notes: Convergence reportedly seemed to mark part of the twins' vaccine T cell response, with personalization marking the rest.

The sequence was collected from a young woman in good health. The sample was PBMCs. V usage is TRBV12-3 or TRBV12-4 and J usage is TRBJ2-7; a possible D gene is TRBD2 (5 bases). CDR3 region: CASSLIQRFGRSTYEQYF. The CDR3 coding sequence is TGTGCCAGCAGTTTAATCCAGCGGTTCGGCAGGTCCACCTACGAGCAGTACTTC.